These 7 T cell receptor beta chains were all obtained from the same sample, sequenced in a study of cytomegalovirus exposure and HLA in healthy donors. The PCR ran on 60 Vbeta and 13 Jbeta primers. TCRdb keeps only in-frame clones here, not all; method: immunoSEQ multiplex PCR. This table has under 200,000 clones, 75% to 90% appearing once. Sequenced: PBMCs. Receptor source: a human donor in good health.

V usage is TRBV2 and J usage is TRBJ2-1; 7 positions agree with TRBD2. The ends lost 0 bases at V and 8 bases at J; junction bases unmatched: 4. This CDR3 spans 14 amino acids. Germline CDR1 reads SNHLY; CDR2 reads FYNNEI. The CDR3: CASSEALGGDEQFF. Here the CDR3 DNA reads TGTGCCAGCAGTGAAGCGCTGGGAGGGGATGAGCAGTTCTTC.

The sample holds one count of this clone. The chain carries TRBV5-5 and TRBJ1-5; no reliable D call. Per the germline V gene, CDR1 is SGHKS and CDR2 is YYEKEE (reference sequence). The CDR3 length is 14 residues. Trimming left V 5 bases short and J 1 base short, with 10 bases between. CDR3 region: CASRRGSSNQPQHF. The CDR3 DNA reads as TGTGCCAGCAGGCGGGGTTCGAGCAATCAGCCCCAGCATTTT.

The CDR3 DNA reads as TGTGCCAGCAGCGGTGCGGGGGGGCCAGATACGCAGTATTTT. It specifies CASSGAGGPDTQYF. The genes are TRBV4-2 and TRBJ2-3; 9 bases are a match to TRBD2. Unmatched junction bases numbered 4, after V lost 5 bases and J lost 4 bases. This CDR3 contains 14 residues. Per germline, CDR1 LGHNA and CDR2 YNFKEQ.

The chain combines TRBV10-1 with TRBJ1-3; 8 bases map to TRBD1. The germline V gene encodes CDR1 WNHNN and CDR2 SYGVQD (reference sequence). The CDR3 spans 15 residues. The junction had 2 bases not matched to a gene; V was cut back by 4 bases and J by 0 bases. CDR3 bases: TGCGCCAGCAGTGCCGACAGGGGCTCTGGAAACACCATATATTTT. Amino acids: CASSADRGSGNTIYF.

This rearrangement joins TRBV6-6 to TRBJ1-2; D unresolved. The CDR3 totals 13 residues. The ends were cut back, 5 bases at V and 5 bases at J, with 12 bases in the middle. Germline assignment: CDR1 MNHNY and CDR2 SVGAGI (reference sequence). The CDR3 DNA reads as TGTGCCAGCAGTAGTACAAGTCAATATGGCTACACCTTC. Translated, it gives CASSSTSQYGYTF.

For this clone: The junction differs from germline at one of its ends, possibly a read error. The CDR3 bases are TGTGCTAGCAGCGCCGGGACTAGCGGGGCAGATACGCAGTATTTT. This sequence encodes CASSAGTSGADTQYF. The chain carries TRBV7-7 and TRBJ2-3; 13 nucleotides match TRBD2. There are 15 residues in the CDR3. Germline loops: CDR1 SSHAT, CDR2 FNYEAQ (reference sequence). Variable domain in full (rest from reference TRBV7-7 and TRBJ2-3): GAGVSQSPRYKVTKRGQDVTLRCDPISSHATLYWYQQALGQGPEFLTYFNYEAQPDKSGLPSDRFSAERPEGSISTLTIQRTEQRDSAMYRCASSAGTSGADTQYFGPGTRLTVL.

This chain uses TRBV6-5 with TRBJ1-2; 7 nucleotides agree with TRBD1. The trim removed 3 bases at V and 6 bases at J, leaving 7 bases unmatched. There are 14 residues in the CDR3. Germline V gene data show CDR1 as MNHEY and CDR2 as SVGAGI. The DNA of the CDR3 is TGTGCCAGCAGTTATAGGGGGCGCATAAATGGCTACACCTTC. Translated: CASSYRGRINGYTF.